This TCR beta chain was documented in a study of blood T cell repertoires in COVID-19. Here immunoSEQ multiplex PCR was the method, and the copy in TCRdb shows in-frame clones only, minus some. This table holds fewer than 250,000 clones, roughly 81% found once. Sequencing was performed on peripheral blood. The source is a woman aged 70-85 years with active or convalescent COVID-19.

CDR3 sequence (DNA): TGTGCCAGCAGTGAACGGTCAGGGAGGGATCGGGGGACCCAGTACTTC. Translation gives CASSERSGRDRGTQYF. The rearrangement links TRBV6-1 to TRBJ2-5, with 7 nucleotides matching TRBD2. V was clipped by 2 bases and J by 7 bases; unmatched bases: 13. There are 16 residues in the CDR3. Germline CDR1 MNHNS, CDR2 SASEGT.